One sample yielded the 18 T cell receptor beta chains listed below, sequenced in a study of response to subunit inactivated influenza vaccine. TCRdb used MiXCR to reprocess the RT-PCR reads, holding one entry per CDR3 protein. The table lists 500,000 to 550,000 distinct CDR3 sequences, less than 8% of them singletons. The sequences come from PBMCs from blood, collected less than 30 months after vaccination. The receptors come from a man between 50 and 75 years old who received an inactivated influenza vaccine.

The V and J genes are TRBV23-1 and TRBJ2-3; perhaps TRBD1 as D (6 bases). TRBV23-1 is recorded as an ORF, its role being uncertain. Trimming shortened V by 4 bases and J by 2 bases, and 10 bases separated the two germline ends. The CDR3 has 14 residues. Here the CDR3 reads CASSPGQHTDTQYF. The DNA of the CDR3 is TGCGCCAGCAGTCCGGGACAACACACAGATACGCAGTATTTT.

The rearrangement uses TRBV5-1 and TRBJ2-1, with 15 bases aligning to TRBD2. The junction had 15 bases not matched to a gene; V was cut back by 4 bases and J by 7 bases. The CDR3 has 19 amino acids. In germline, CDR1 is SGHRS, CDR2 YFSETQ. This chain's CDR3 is CASSRWTSGGAILGNEQFF. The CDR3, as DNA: TGCGCCAGCAGCCGTTGGACTAGCGGGGGGGCCATCCTCGGGAATGAGCAGTTCTTC. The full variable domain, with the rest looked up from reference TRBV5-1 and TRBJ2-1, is KAGVTQTPRYLIKTRGQQVTLSCSPISGHRSVSWYQQTPGQGLQFLFEYFSETQRNKGNFPGRFSGRQFSNSRSEMNVSTLELGDSALYLCASSRWTSGGAILGNEQFFGPGTRLTVL.

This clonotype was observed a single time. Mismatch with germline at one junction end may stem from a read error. CDR3 residues: CASSLNGGGDLYEQYF. The CDR3 region has the DNA TGTGCCAGCAGTTTAAACGGGGGAGGGGACCTATACGAGCAGTACTTC. The rearrangement joins TRBV7-3 to TRBJ2-7; 7 bases map to TRBD2. Germline assignment: CDR1 SGHTA and CDR2 FQGTGA. The CDR3 sequence is 16 residues long.

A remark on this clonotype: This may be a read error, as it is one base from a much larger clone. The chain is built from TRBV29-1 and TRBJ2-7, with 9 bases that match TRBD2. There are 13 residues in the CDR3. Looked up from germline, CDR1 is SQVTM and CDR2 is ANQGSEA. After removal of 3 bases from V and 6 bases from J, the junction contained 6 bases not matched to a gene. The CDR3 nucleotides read TGCAGCGTTGAGACTAGCGGAGCCTGCGAGCAGTACTTC. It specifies CSVETSGACEQYF.

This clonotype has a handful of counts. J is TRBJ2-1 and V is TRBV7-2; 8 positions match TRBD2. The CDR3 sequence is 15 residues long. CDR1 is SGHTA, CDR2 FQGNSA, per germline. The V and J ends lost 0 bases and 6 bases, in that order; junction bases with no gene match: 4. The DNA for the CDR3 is TGTGCCAGCAGCTTAGCGGGTCTAGCGGGCAATGAGCAGTTCTTC. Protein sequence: CASSLAGLAGNEQFF.

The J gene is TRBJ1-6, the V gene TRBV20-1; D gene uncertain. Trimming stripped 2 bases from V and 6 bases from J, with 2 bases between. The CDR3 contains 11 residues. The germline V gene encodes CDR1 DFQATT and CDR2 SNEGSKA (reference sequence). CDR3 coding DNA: TGCAGTGCTAGACCTAATTCACCCCTCCACTTT. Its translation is CSARPNSPLHF.

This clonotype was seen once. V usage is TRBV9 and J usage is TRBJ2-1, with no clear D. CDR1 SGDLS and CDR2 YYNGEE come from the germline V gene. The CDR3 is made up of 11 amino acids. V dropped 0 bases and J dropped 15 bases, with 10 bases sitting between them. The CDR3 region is CASSVGVKRFF. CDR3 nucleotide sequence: TGTGCCAGCAGCGTAGGGGTTAAGCGGTTCTTC. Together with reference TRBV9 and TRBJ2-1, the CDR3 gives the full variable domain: DSGVTQTPKHLITATGQRVTLRCSPRSGDLSVYWYQQSLDQGLQFLIQYYNGEERAKGNILERFSAQQFPDLHSELNLSSLELGDSALYFCASSVGVKRFFGPGTRLTVL.

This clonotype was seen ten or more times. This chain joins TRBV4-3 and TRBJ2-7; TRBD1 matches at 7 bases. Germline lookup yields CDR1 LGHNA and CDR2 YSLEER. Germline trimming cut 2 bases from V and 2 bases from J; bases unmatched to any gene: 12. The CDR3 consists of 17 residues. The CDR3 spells CASSQHTTGPGPYEQYF. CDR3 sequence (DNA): TGCGCCAGCAGCCAACATACGACAGGGCCGGGCCCCTACGAGCAGTACTTC.

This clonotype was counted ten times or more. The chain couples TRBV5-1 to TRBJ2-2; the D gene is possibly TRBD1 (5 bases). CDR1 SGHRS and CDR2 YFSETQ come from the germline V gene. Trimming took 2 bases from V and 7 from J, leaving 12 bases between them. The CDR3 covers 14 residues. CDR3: CASSFQGGFGELFF. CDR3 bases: TGCGCCAGCAGCTTCCAGGGTGGTTTCGGGGAGCTGTTTTTT. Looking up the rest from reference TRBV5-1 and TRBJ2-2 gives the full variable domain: KAGVTQTPRYLIKTRGQQVTLSCSPISGHRSVSWYQQTPGQGLQFLFEYFSETQRNKGNFPGRFSGRQFSNSRSEMNVSTLELGDSALYLCASSFQGGFGELFFGEGSRLTVL.

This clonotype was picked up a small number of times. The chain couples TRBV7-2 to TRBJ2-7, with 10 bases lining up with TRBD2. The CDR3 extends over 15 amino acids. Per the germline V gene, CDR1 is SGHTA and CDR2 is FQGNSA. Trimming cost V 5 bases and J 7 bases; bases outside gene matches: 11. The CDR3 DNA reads TGTGCCAGCAGCCCCCCGGGACTAGCGATATGGGAGCAGTACTTC. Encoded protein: CASSPPGLAIWEQYF.

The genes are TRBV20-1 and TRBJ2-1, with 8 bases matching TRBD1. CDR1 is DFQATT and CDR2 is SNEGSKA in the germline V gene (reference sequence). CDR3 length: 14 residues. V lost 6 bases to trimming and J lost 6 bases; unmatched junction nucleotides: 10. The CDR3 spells CSARSDRGSNEQFF. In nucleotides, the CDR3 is TGCAGTGCGAGAAGTGACAGGGGTAGCAATGAGCAGTTCTTC.

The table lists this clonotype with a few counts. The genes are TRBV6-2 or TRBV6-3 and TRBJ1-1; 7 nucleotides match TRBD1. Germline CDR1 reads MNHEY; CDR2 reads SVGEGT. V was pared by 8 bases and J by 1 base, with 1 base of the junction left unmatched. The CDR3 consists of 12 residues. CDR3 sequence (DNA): TGTGCCAGCGACAGGGAGAACACTGAAGCTTTCTTT. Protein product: CASDRENTEAFF.

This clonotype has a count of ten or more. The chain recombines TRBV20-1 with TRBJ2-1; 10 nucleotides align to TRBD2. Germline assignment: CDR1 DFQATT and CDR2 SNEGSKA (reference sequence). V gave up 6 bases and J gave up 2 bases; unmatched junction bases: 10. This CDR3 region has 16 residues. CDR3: CSAELGAGGTYNEQFF. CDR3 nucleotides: TGCAGTGCGGAGTTGGGAGCGGGGGGGACCTACAATGAGCAGTTCTTC.

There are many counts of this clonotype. CDR3 bases: TGTGCCAGCGGGGGGACGATAGCCAAAAACATTCAGTACTTC. The encoded protein is CASGGTIAKNIQYF. V usage is TRBV7-2 and J usage is TRBJ2-4; weak D call: TRBD2 (6 bases). This CDR3 is built from 14 residues. V was shortened by 8 bases and J by 0 bases, with 11 bases between the two germline ends. CDR1 and CDR2 (germline): SGHTA, FQGNSA.

CDR3 in amino acids: CASSDAQPTDTQYF. Here the CDR3 DNA reads TGCGCCAGCAGTGATGCGCAGCCCACAGATACGCAGTATTTT. The chain has TRBV10-1 and TRBJ2-3; D is undetermined. The CDR3 extends over 14 amino acids. The V gene lost 3 bases and the J gene lost 2 bases, with 9 bases spanning the gap. Per germline, CDR1 WNHNN and CDR2 SYGVQD (reference sequence).

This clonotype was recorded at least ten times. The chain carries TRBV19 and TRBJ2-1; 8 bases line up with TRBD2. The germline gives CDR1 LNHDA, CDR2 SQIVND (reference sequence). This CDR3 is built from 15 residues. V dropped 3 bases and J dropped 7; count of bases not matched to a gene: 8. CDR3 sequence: CASSMTTSGPNEQFF. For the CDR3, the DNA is TGTGCCAGTAGTATGACTACTAGCGGACCGAATGAGCAGTTCTTC.

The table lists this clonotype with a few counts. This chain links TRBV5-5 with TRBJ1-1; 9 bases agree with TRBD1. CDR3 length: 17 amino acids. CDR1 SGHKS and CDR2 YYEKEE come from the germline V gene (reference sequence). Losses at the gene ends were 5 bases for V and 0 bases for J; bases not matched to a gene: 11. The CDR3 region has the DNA TGTGCCAGCAGATGGACCGGGACAGGGCCCTTGAACACTGAAGCTTTCTTT. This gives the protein CASRWTGTGPLNTEAFF.

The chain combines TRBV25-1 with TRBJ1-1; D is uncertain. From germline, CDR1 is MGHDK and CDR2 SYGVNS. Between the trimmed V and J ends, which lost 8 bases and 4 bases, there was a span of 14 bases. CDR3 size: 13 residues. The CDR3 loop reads CASCSRPCTEAFF. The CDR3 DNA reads TGTGCCAGCTGTAGTCGGCCTTGCACTGAAGCTTTCTTT.